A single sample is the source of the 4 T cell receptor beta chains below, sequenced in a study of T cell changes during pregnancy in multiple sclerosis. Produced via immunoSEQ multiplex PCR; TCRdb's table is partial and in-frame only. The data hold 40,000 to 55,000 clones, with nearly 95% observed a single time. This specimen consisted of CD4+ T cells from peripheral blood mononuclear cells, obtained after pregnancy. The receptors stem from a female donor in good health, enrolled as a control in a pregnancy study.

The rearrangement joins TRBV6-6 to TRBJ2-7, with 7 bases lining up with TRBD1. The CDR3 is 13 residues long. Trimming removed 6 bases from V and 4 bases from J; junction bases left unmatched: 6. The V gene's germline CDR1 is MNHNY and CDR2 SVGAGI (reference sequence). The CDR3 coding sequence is TGTGCCAGCAGCCCCAGGGGGTCTTACGAGCAGTACTTC. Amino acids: CASSPRGSYEQYF.

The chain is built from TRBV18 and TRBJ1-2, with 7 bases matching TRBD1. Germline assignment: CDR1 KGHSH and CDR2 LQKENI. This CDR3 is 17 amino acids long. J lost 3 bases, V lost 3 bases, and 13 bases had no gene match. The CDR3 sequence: CASSPNRDSIQHYGYTF. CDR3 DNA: TGTGCCAGCTCACCGAACCGGGACAGTATCCAGCACTATGGCTACACCTTC.

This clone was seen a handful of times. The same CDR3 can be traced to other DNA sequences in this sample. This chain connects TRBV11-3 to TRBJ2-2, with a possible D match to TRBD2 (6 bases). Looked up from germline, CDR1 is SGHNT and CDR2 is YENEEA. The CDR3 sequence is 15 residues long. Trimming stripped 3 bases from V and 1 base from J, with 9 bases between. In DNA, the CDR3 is TGTGCCAGCAGCTTCGGGCGGGGGAACACCGGGGAGCTGTTTTTT. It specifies CASSFGRGNTGELFF. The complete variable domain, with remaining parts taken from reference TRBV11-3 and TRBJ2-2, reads EAGVVQSPRYKIIEKKQPVAFWCNPISGHNTLYWYLQNLGQGPELLIRYENEEAVDDSQLPKDRFSAERLKGVDSTLKIQPAELGDSAVYLCASSFGRGNTGELFFGEGSRLTVL.

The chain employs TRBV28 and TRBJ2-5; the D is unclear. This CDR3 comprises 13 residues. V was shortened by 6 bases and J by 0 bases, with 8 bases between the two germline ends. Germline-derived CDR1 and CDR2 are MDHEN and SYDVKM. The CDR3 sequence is CASSSLYQETQYF. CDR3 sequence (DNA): TGTGCCAGCAGCTCCCTGTACCAAGAGACCCAGTACTTC.